These 3 T cell receptor beta chains share one sample of origin, sequenced in a study of T cells in Graves' hyperthyroidism and ophthalmopathy. Researchers took RNA transcripts and amplified the TCR beta CDR3 regions from them. When the TCR CDR3 underwent first-round RT-PCR, the HTBI primer set was used. TCRdb passed the multiplex PCR reads through MiXCR, listing each CDR3 protein once. Of about 540,000 distinct CDR3 sequences in the sample, about half are singletons; the top ten hold 6.5% to 9%. The sample was peripheral blood or thyroid tissue (not recorded which). The receptors stem from a young woman with Graves' hyperthyroidism.

This chain joins TRBV10-3 and TRBJ2-7; D may correspond to TRBD1 or TRBD2 (5 bases each). This CDR3 contains 10 residues. Deletions cut 4 bases from V and 7 bases from J, with 5 bases between. Germline CDR1 is ENHRY and CDR2 is SYGVKD. The CDR3 DNA follows: TGTGCCATCAGTGGGGGGGAGCAGTACTTC. This encodes CAISGGEQYF.

This clonotype was counted a few times. This chain connects TRBV6-1 to TRBJ1-5; TRBD1 matches 8 bases. Unmatched junction bases numbered 7, after V lost 5 bases and J lost 4 bases. Germline V gene lookup returns CDR1 MNHNS and CDR2 SASEGT. The length of the CDR3 is 15 residues. CDR3 residues: CASSNGQGRNQPQHF. CDR3 nucleotide sequence: TGTGCCAGCAGTAATGGACAGGGCAGAAATCAGCCCCAGCATTTT.

V gene TRBV10-2 combines with J gene TRBJ2-7; 8 positions match TRBD1. The CDR3 is 16 amino acids. In germline, CDR1 is WSHSY, CDR2 SAAADI. V lost 4 bases, J lost 1 base, and 9 bases stayed unmatched. Here the CDR3 DNA reads TGCGCCAGCAGTGCAGGGGGCAATGGAGGGTCCTACGAGCAGTACTTC. Its translation: CASSAGGNGGSYEQYF.